This T cell receptor (beta chain) was captured by sequencing in a study of T cells in narcolepsy. As for the study in general: Patients with NT1 or NT2 and healthy control donors were enrolled. General observations from the study: Same-patient CSF and blood CD4+ T cell clonotypes included HCRT-specific and TRIB2-specific autoreactive ones. Autoreactive clonotypes reportedly recurred in blood of same and different patients, not controls.

With respect to this clone: The target antigen is unknown.

Method: immunoSEQ multiplex PCR; TCRdb's copy keeps in-frame clones and lacks some. The data show approximately 30,000 clones, 65% to 85% seen once. CDR3 length: 13 residues. Unmatched junction bases numbered 4, after V lost 6 bases and J lost 2 bases. The germline V gene has CDR1 MDHEN and CDR2 SYDVKM. This sequence joins TRBV28 and TRBJ2-7; 7 nucleotides agree with TRBD2. This clonotype originated in a human donor in good health. What was sequenced was memory (CD45RA-) CD4+ T cells from blood. The CDR3 here is CASRGGAPYEQYF. Here the CDR3 DNA reads TGTGCCAGCAGGGGAGGGGCCCCCTACGAGCAGTACTTC.